A selection of T cell receptor beta chains follows, all from one sample in a study of neurological immune-mediated disorders. TCRdb processed the 5' RACE reads anew with MiXCR; each CDR3 protein has one entry. The table lists about 24,000 distinct CDR3 sequences, under 15% of them singletons. The sequenced material came from PBMCs. These TCRs come from a woman aged 35 to 49 with HTLV-1-associated myelopathy (HAM/TSP). Each CDR3 is given without its conserved first and last residue. The order of the fields is J gene, clone size, V gene, CDR3 protein. The listing skips clone size in some rows; elsewhere it reads once, few, many or a size class.

TRBJ2-7	many	TRBV4-2	ASSQENRVFYEQY
TRBJ2-2	-	TRBV2	SSTVAPTGELF
TRBJ2-1	many	TRBV20-1	SARETKREGNEQF
TRBJ1-2	many	TRBV20-1	SAFSRDGFTYGYT
TRBJ1-1	-	TRBV12-3/TRBV12-4	ASSAGGVADAEAS
TRBJ2-2	many	TRBV9	ASSVAASTQLLF
TRBJ2-5	many	TRBV5-6	ASFTGGEETQY
TRBJ2-5	many	TRBV20-1	SASGDGGGETQY
TRBJ2-7	many	TRBV20-1	SASGGVNEQY
TRBJ2-1	many	TRBV20-1	SATGTGGYSYNEQF
TRBJ2-7	many	TRBV7-9	ASSLRTGSGFDEQY